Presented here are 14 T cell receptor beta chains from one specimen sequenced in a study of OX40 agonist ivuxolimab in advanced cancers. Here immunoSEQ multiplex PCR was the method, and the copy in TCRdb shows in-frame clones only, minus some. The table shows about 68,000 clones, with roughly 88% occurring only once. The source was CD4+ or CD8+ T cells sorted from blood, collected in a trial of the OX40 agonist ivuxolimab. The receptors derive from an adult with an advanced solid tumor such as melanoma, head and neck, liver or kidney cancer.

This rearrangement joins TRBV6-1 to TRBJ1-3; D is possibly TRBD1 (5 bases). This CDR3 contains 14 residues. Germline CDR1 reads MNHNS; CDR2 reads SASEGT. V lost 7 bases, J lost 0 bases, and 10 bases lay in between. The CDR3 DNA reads TGTGCCAGCAAAGCGGGGGTCTCTGGAAACACCATATATTTT. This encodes CASKAGVSGNTIYF.

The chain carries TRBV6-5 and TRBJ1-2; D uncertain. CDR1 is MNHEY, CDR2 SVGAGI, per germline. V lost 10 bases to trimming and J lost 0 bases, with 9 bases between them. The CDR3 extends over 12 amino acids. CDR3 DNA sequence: TGTGCCACCACGGATACTAACTATGGCTACACCTTC. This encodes CATTDTNYGYTF.

In DNA, the CDR3 is TGTGCCAGTAGTATCAACCTTGACTCGGGGGGTCAGCCCCAGCATTTT. This translates into CASSINLDSGGQPQHF. This sequence joins TRBV19 and TRBJ1-5; D is perhaps TRBD1 (5 bases). This CDR3 contains 16 residues. The germline V and J ends were trimmed by 3 bases and 6 bases, with 18 bases remaining between them. Germline V gene data show CDR1 as LNHDA and CDR2 as SQIVND (reference sequence).

The CDR3 spells CASSGRAGGTGVSYNEQFF. In DNA form, the CDR3 reads TGTGCCAGCAGTGGACGAGCGGGAGGTACGGGGGTCTCCTACAATGAGCAGTTCTTC. The J gene is TRBJ2-1, the V gene TRBV2; 9 bases match TRBD2. The V segment lost 4 bases and the J segment 0 bases; nucleotides outside the gene matches: 13. The CDR3 is 19 residues long. The V gene's germline CDR1 is SNHLY and CDR2 FYNNEI. The complete variable domain, with remaining parts taken from reference TRBV2 and TRBJ2-1, reads EPEVTQTPSHQVTQMGQEVILRCVPISNHLYFYWYRQILGQKVEFLVSFYNNEISEKSEIFDDQFSVERPDGSNFTLKIRSTKLEDSAMYFCASSGRAGGTGVSYNEQFFGPGTRLTVL.

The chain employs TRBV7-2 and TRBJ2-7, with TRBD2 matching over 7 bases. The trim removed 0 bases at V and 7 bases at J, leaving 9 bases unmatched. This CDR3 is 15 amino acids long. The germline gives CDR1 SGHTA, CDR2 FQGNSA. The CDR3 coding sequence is TGTGCCAGCAGCTTAGCTTTCGGGAGGCCGGGGGAGCAGTACTTC. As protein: CASSLAFGRPGEQYF. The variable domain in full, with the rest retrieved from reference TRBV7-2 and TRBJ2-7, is GAGVSQSPSNKVTEKGKDVELRCDPISGHTALYWYRQSLGQGLEFLIYFQGNSAPDKSGLPSDRFSAERTGGSVSTLTIQRTQQEDSAVYLCASSLAFGRPGEQYFGPGTRLTVT.

CDR3 sequence: CASSIDGPIGTGELFF. CDR3 sequence (DNA): TGTGCCAGTAGTATAGATGGCCCTATAGGAACCGGGGAGCTGTTTTTT. The chain employs TRBV19 and TRBJ2-2; D unclear. The CDR3 covers 16 residues. With 0 bases removed from V and 5 bases from J, the gap between germline ends came to 13 bases. Germline CDR1 LNHDA, CDR2 SQIVND (reference sequence).

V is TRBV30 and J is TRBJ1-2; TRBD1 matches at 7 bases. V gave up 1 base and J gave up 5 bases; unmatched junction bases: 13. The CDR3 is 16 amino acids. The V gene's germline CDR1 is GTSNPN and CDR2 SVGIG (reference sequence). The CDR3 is CAWSAGTDPRGYGYTF. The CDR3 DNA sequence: TGTGCCTGGAGTGCCGGGACAGACCCCAGAGGGTATGGCTACACCTTC.

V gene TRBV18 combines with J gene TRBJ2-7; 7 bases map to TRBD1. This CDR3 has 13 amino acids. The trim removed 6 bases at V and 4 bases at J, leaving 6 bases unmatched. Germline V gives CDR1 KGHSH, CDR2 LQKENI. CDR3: CASSAGQEYEQYF. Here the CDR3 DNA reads TGTGCCAGCTCCGCAGGACAGGAATACGAGCAGTACTTC.

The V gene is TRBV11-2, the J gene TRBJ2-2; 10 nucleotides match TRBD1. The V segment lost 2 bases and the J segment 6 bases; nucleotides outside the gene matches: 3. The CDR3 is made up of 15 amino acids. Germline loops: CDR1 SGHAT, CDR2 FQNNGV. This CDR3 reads CASSLTGTGAGELFF. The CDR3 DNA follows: TGTGCCAGCAGCTTAACCGGGACAGGGGCCGGGGAGCTGTTTTTT.

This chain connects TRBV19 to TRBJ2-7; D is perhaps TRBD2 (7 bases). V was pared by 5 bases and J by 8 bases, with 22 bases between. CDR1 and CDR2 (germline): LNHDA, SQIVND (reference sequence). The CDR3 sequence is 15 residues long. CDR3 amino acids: CASSPDEGGFNKQYF. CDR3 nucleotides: TGTGCCAGTAGTCCGGACGAGGGGGGGTTTAACAAGCAGTACTTC.

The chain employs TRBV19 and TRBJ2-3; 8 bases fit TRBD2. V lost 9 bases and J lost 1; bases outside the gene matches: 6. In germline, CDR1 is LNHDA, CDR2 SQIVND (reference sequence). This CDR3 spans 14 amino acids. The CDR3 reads CASGAGVGTDTQYF. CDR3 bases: TGTGCCAGCGGAGCGGGAGTGGGCACAGATACGCAGTATTTT.

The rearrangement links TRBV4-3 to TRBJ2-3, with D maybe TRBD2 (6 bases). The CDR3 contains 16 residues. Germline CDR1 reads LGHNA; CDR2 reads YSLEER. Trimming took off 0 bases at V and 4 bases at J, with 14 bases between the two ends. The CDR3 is CASSQEIGRGADTQYF. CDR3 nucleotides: TGCGCCAGCAGCCAAGAGATAGGTCGCGGGGCAGATACGCAGTATTTT.

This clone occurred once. The CDR3 DNA sequence: TGCGCCAGCAGCCAAGATTTGGGCATTCTCAATCAGCCCCAGCATTTT. It translates to CASSQDLGILNQPQHF. This chain links TRBV4-3 with TRBJ1-5; D is unresolved. Trimming removed 0 bases at V and 3 bases at J, with 12 bases between. Germline CDR1 and CDR2: LGHNA and YSLEER. The CDR3 has 16 amino acids.

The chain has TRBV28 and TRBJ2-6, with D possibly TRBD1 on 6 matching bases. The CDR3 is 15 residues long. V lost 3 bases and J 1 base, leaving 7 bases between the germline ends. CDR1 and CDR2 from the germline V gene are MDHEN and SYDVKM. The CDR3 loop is CASSFTGSGANVLTF. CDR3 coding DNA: TGTGCCAGCAGTTTCACAGGGTCTGGGGCCAACGTCCTGACTTTC.